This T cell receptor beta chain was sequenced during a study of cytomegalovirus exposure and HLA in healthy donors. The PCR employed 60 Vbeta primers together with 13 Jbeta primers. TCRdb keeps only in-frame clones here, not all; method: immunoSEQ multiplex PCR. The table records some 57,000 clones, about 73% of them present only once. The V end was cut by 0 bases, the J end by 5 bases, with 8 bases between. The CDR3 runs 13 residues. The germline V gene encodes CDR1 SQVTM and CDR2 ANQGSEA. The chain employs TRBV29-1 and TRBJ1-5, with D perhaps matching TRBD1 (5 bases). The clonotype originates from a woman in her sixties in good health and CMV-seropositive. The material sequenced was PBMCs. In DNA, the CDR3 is TGCAGCGTTGAAGAGGCGGGGGATCAGCCCCAGCATTTT. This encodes CSVEEAGDQPQHF. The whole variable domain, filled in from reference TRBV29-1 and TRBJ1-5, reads SAVISQKPSRDICQRGTSLTIQCQVDSQVTMMFWYRQQPGQSLTLIATANQGSEATYESGFVIDKFPISRPNLTFSTLTVSNMSPEDSSIYLCSVEEAGDQPQHFGDGTRLSIL.